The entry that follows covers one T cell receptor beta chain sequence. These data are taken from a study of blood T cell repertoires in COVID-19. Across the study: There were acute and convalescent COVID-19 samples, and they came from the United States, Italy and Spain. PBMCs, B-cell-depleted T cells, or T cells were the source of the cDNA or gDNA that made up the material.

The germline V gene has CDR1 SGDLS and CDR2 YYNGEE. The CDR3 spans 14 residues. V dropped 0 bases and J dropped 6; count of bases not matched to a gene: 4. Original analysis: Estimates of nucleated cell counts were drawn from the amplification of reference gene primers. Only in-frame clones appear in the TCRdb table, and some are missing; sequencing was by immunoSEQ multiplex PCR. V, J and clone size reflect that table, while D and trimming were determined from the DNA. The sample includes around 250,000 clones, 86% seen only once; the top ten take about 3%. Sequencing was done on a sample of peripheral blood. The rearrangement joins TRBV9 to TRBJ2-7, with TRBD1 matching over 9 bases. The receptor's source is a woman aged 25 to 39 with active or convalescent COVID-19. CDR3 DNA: TGTGCCAGCAGCGTAGGGGACAGGGCTGGCGAGCAGTACTTC. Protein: CASSVGDRAGEQYF.